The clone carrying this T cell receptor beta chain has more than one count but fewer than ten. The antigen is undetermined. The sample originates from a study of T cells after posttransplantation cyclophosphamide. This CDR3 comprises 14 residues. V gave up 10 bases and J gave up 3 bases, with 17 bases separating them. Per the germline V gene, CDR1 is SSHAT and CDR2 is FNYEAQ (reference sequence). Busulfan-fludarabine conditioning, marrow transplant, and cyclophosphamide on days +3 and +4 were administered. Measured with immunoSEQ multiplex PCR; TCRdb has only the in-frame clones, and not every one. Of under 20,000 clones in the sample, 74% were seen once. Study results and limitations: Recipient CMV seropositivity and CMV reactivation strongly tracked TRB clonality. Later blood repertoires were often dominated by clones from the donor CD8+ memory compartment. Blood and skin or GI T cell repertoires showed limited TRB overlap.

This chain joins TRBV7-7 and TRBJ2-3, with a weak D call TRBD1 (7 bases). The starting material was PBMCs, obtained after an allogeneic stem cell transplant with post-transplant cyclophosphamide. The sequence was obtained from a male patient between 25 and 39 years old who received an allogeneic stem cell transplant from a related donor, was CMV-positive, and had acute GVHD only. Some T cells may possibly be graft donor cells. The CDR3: CATSQGGGTDTQYF. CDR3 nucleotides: TGTGCCACATCCCAGGGGGGCGGTACAGATACGCAGTATTTT. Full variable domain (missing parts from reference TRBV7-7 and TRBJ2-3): GAGVSQSPRYKVTKRGQDVTLRCDPISSHATLYWYQQALGQGPEFLTYFNYEAQPDKSGLPSDRFSAERPEGSISTLTIQRTEQRDSAMYRCATSQGGGTDTQYFGPGTRLTVL.